Listed below are T cell receptor beta chains from one sample, sequenced in a study of cytomegalovirus exposure and HLA in healthy donors. The repertoire was sequenced with immunoSEQ multiplex PCR; TCRdb's copy has only in-frame clones and lacks some. This sample yields about 150,000 clones, of which approximately 74% are seen a single time; about 4.3% belongs to the top ten. The sequenced sample was PBMCs. These receptor sequences come from a man in his late teens or twenties in good health and CMV-seropositive. Each CDR3 is given with its conserved first and last residue. D genes are given only for firm matches. For some rows the clone size is stated as once, few or many, or as a class when expanded; others skip it.

cdr3_nt cdr3_aa v_call d_call clone_size j_call
TGTGCCAGTATGCCCCAGGCGGGGGGGTTCGATACGCAGTATTTT CASMPQAGGFDTQYF TRBV19 TRBD2 . TRBJ2-3
TGTGCCAGCAGCTTAGCCAGCGGGGGCCCGGAGACCCAGTACTTC CASSLASGGPETQYF TRBV7-2 TRBD2 . TRBJ2-5
TGTGCCAGCCGGGGCCGGGACAACAATCAGCCCCAGCATTTT CASRGRDNNQPQHF TRBV2 . . TRBJ1-5
TGTGCCAGCAGTGAAGGCTATGGACTACCCCCATACGAGCAGTACTTC CASSEGYGLPPYEQYF TRBV2 . . TRBJ2-7
TGTGCCAGCAGCCCCGACAGGATACTCCCGGAGACCCAGTACTTC CASSPDRILPETQYF TRBV5-6 . . TRBJ2-5
TGCGCCAGCAGTACAGGGTCGGGCACCGGGGAGCTGTTTTTT CASSTGSGTGELFF TRBV5-1 . . TRBJ2-2
TGCGCCAGCAGCGACGGACAGTTTAAGACTAATGAAAAACTGTTTTTT CASSDGQFKTNEKLFF TRBV5-1 . . TRBJ1-4
TGTGCCAGCAGCGTAGACTCCGGGACAGGGGGATACGAGCAGTACTTC CASSVDSGTGGYEQYF TRBV9 TRBD1 . TRBJ2-7
TGTGCCAGCAGTGAGCCCGACAGGGACCCTCCCGGGGAGCTGTTTTTT CASSEPDRDPPGELFF TRBV25-1 TRBD1 . TRBJ2-2
TGTGCCAGCTCACCATCCAGGGGGCTTGAAAGCAATCAGCCCCAGCATTTT CASSPSRGLESNQPQHF TRBV18 TRBD1 . TRBJ1-5
TGTGCCAGCAGCTTATATCGCGGGAGGGCCGGGGAGACCCAGTACTTC CASSLYRGRAGETQYF TRBV7-8 TRBD2 once TRBJ2-5
TGTGCCAGCAGTCTACAGGGGCGCGGTAATTCACCCCTCCACTTT CASSLQGRGNSPLHF TRBV6-5 TRBD1 . TRBJ1-6
TGTGCCAGTAGTAGAACGACAGGTCTAGTGATGGTCGAGCAGTACTTC CASSRTTGLVMVEQYF TRBV19 . . TRBJ2-7
TGTGAGAGACTGGTGTCCTACGAGCAGTACTTC CERLVSYEQYF TRBV6-5 . few TRBJ2-7
TGCGCCAGCAGCCGGGGACTAGCGGGGAGCACAGATACGCAGTATTTT CASSRGLAGSTDTQYF TRBV5-1 TRBD2 . TRBJ2-3
TGTGCCAGCAGTTATGGGACAGCTGGGACCTTC CASSYGTAGTF TRBV6-6 TRBD1 . TRBJ1-2
TGCGCCAGCAGCCAAGACTCTAGCGGGGCTGTCTACGAGCAGTACTTC CASSQDSSGAVYEQYF TRBV4-1 TRBD2 few TRBJ2-7
TGTGCCAGTAAACAGGGGAGTGCAGATACGCAGTATTTT CASKQGSADTQYF TRBV19 TRBD1 . TRBJ2-3
TGTGCCAGCAGACTATTAACTAGCGGGGGTCAAGAGACCCAGTACTTC CASRLLTSGGQETQYF TRBV5-6 TRBD2 . TRBJ2-5
TGTGCCAGCTCACCATATGAGGGGGCTAGCAATCAGCCCCAGCATTTT CASSPYEGASNQPQHF TRBV18 TRBD1 once TRBJ1-5